The entry below describes one T cell receptor beta chain. Its antigen is undetermined. These data are taken from a study of OX40 agonist ivuxolimab in advanced cancers. Study-wide context: Three partial responders included one hepatocellular carcinoma patient and two cutaneous melanoma patients. General study points: At 0.1 to 3.0 mg/kg, CD4+ and CD8+ blood T cells expanded clonally by week 6. CD8+ T cells averaged more expanded clones than CD4+.

Some clones are missing from TCRdb's copy, which holds only in-frame ones; the method was immunoSEQ multiplex PCR. The sample lists approximately 54,000 clones, 80% to 95% occurring once. V gave up 7 bases and J gave up 5 bases, with 14 bases separating them. The CDR3 totals 13 residues. Germline V gene data show CDR1 as MDHEN and CDR2 as SYDVKM. Sample: CD4+ or CD8+ T cells sorted from blood, taken in a trial of the OX40 agonist ivuxolimab. The gene calls are TRBV28 and TRBJ1-1, with D possibly matching TRBD1 (5 bases). The source is an adult with an advanced solid tumor such as melanoma, head and neck, liver or kidney cancer. The CDR3 spells CASTPGKRTEAFF. The CDR3 DNA reads TGTGCCAGCACCCCAGGGAAGAGGACTGAAGCTTTCTTT. Full variable domain (outside the CDR3, taken from reference TRBV28 and TRBJ1-1): DVKVTQSSRYLVKRTGEKVFLECVQDMDHENMFWYRQDPGLGLRLIYFSYDVKMKEKGDIPEGYSVSREKKERFSLILESASTNQTSMYLCASTPGKRTEAFFGQGTRLTVV.